The 7 T cell receptor beta chains below come from one sample, sequenced in a study of control samples from healthy donors and cancer patients. Produced via immunoSEQ multiplex PCR; TCRdb's table is partial and in-frame only. The sample holds about 410,000 clones; roughly 90% are singletons and the top ten take just under 6.5%. Sequences were obtained from PBMCs. These receptors were taken from a man aged 35 to 55 with head and neck cancer.

The CDR3 region has the DNA TGCGCCAGCAAAATCCGGGGTGCGAACACCGGGGAGCTGTTTTTT. Translating it yields CASKIRGANTGELFF. This sequence joins TRBV5-1 and TRBJ2-2; maybe TRBD2 (5 bases). Looked up from germline, CDR1 is SGHRS and CDR2 is YFSETQ. Trimming removed 6 bases at V and 0 bases at J, with 12 bases between. The CDR3 is 15 amino acids. Full variable domain (remainder filled in from reference TRBV5-1 and TRBJ2-2): KAGVTQTPRYLIKTRGQQVTLSCSPISGHRSVSWYQQTPGQGLQFLFEYFSETQRNKGNFPGRFSGRQFSNSRSEMNVSTLELGDSALYLCASKIRGANTGELFFGEGSRLTVL.

The chain joins TRBV9 to TRBJ2-7; the D call may be TRBD1 or TRBD2 (7 bases each). The CDR3 extends over 15 amino acids. Germline V gene sequence: CDR1 SGDLS, CDR2 YYNGEE. V was clipped by 0 bases and J by 6 bases, with 16 bases between them. The CDR3 protein is CASSVGVGGTAEQYF. Written as DNA, the CDR3 is TGTGCCAGCAGCGTAGGAGTGGGGGGGACAGCCGAGCAGTACTTC.

V and J are TRBV27 and TRBJ2-6; perhaps D is TRBD1 or TRBD2 (5 bases each). The CDR3 sequence is 19 residues long. The V and J ends lost 5 bases and 2 bases respectively, with 22 bases between them. Germline V gene data show CDR1 as MNHEY and CDR2 as SMNVEV (reference sequence). The CDR3 loop is CASSKEPGTRRTGANVLTF. The CDR3 nucleotides are TGTGCCAGCAGTAAAGAACCCGGGACGCGGAGGACTGGGGCCAACGTCCTGACTTTC.

This chain joins TRBV28 and TRBJ2-1; D is perhaps TRBD1 (5 bases). CDR1 is MDHEN, CDR2 SYDVKM, per germline. This CDR3 contains 11 residues. V lost 3 bases and J 15 bases, leaving 12 bases between the germline ends. The CDR3 loop reads CASSFSRVRFF. Written as DNA, the CDR3 is TGTGCCAGCAGTTTTTCCAGGGTGCGGTTCTTC.

Concerning this clone itself: One end of the junction varies from germline; a read error may be responsible. The gene calls are TRBV3-1 (or the pseudogene TRBV3-2) and TRBJ2-7; 7 nucleotides agree with TRBD2. CDR3 length: 16 residues. Germline CDR1 LGHDT, CDR2 YNNKEL (reference sequence). CDR3 DNA sequence: TGTGCCAGCAGCCAAGGGTTAACTAGCGTTCCCTATGAGCAGTACTTC. Its protein is CASSQGLTSVPYEQYF.

The chain recombines TRBV3-1 (or the pseudogene TRBV3-2) with TRBJ1-1; D is unresolved. The CDR3 runs 13 residues. Germline V gene sequence: CDR1 LGHDT, CDR2 YNNKEL (reference sequence). V was clipped by 2 bases and J by 5 bases, with 9 bases between them. The CDR3 loop reads CASSQITETEAFF. CDR3 nucleotide sequence: TGTGCCAGCAGCCAAATCACAGAAACTGAAGCTTTCTTT.

The chain has TRBV24-1 and TRBJ1-1; tentative D call: TRBD1 (5 bases). There are 13 residues in the CDR3. The V and J ends lost 4 bases and 7 bases respectively, with 12 bases between them. Per the germline V gene, CDR1 is KGHDR and CDR2 is SFDVKD. The CDR3 loop reads CATSEGSQVEAFF. CDR3 coding DNA: TGTGCCACCAGTGAGGGTTCACAGGTTGAAGCTTTCTTT.